Following are 19 T cell receptor beta chains from one sample sequenced in a study of blood T cell repertoires in COVID-19. Measured with immunoSEQ multiplex PCR; TCRdb has only the in-frame clones, and not every one. The sample yields roughly 500,000 clones, approximately 91% seen once. The sample was PBMCs or T cells enriched from blood (not recorded which). The receptors derive from a woman aged 55-70 years who had recovered from COVID-19.

The chain joins TRBV27 to TRBJ1-6; D perhaps matches TRBD1 (6 bases). V was clipped by 2 bases and J by 8 bases, with 10 bases between them. Per the germline V gene, CDR1 is MNHEY and CDR2 is SMNVEV (reference sequence). The CDR3 is 14 amino acids. The CDR3 coding sequence is TGTGCCAGCAGTTTAACAGGGATGGATTCACCCCTCCACTTT. This translates into CASSLTGMDSPLHF.

This clone has just one count. The rearrangement joins TRBV6-5 to TRBJ1-5; the D gene is possibly TRBD1 (6 bases). The CDR3 totals 13 residues. Trimming left V 6 bases short and J 3 bases short, with 9 bases between. Germline V CDR1 and CDR2: MNHEY, SVGAGI. The CDR3 bases are TGTGCCAGCAGATCAGGGGTCAATCAGCCCCAGCATTTT. This translates into CASRSGVNQPQHF.

The rearrangement joins TRBV5-1 to TRBJ2-1; 8 bases are a match to TRBD2. The germline V gene has CDR1 SGHRS and CDR2 YFSETQ. CDR3 length: 14 amino acids. With 1 base clipped from V and 7 bases from J, the junction kept 4 bases outside the gene matches. The CDR3 DNA reads as TGCGCCAGCAGCTTGCCTACGGGGGGGAATGAGCAGTTCTTC. Residues: CASSLPTGGNEQFF.

The chain couples TRBV12-3 or TRBV12-4 to TRBJ2-7; a possible D gene is TRBD1 (5 bases). This CDR3 is 13 amino acids long. V was trimmed by 6 bases and J by 0 bases, leaving 9 bases between them. The CDR3 reads CASSSRDSYEQYV. CDR3 sequence (DNA): TGTGCCAGCAGCTCCAGGGACTCCTACGAGCAGTACGTC.

The CDR3 nucleotides read TGCAGCGTATGGACAGGGGGCTACGAGCAGTACTTC. Translated, it gives CSVWTGGYEQYF. This chain uses TRBV29-1 with TRBJ2-7; 10 nucleotides align to TRBD1. There are 12 residues in the CDR3. Losses at the gene ends were 6 bases for V and 3 bases for J; bases not matched to a gene: 2. Per germline, CDR1 SQVTM and CDR2 ANQGSEA.

Notes on this clone: Additional DNA sequences in this sample encode the identical CDR3. V and J are TRBV2 and TRBJ1-4, with 11 bases fitting TRBD1. Unmatched junction bases numbered 4, after V lost 6 bases and J lost 7 bases. Germline loops: CDR1 SNHLY, CDR2 FYNNEI. The CDR3 extends over 14 amino acids. The CDR3 spells CASSRTGGGEKLFF. CDR3 in DNA: TGTGCCAGCAGCCGGACAGGGGGCGGTGAAAAACTGTTTTTT.

The chain carries TRBV2 and TRBJ2-2; D is unclear. CDR3 length: 13 amino acids. CDR1 and CDR2 (germline): SNHLY, FYNNEI. The V and J ends lost 7 bases and 5 bases respectively, with 11 bases between them. In nucleotides, the CDR3 is TGTGCCAGCACCCGAGCAGGTACCGGGGAGCTGTTTTTT. This sequence encodes CASTRAGTGELFF.

The J gene is TRBJ2-2, the V gene TRBV6-5, with D unclear. The CDR3 runs to 15 residues. Trimming stripped 7 bases from V and 4 bases from J, with 16 bases between. CDR1 MNHEY and CDR2 SVGAGI come from the germline V gene. CDR3 amino acids: CASTLTIYGTGELFF. DNA for the CDR3: TGTGCCAGCACCCTCACGATCTACGGCACCGGGGAGCTGTTTTTT.

About this clone itself: Other nucleotide sequences in the sample specify the same CDR3. The rearrangement uses TRBV14 and TRBJ2-5, with a tentative D call TRBD2 (5 bases). This CDR3 comprises 13 residues. Trimming left V 1 base short and J 4 bases short, with 7 bases between. Germline V gene sequence: CDR1 SGHDN, CDR2 FVKESK. The chain's CDR3 is CASSQGLAETQYF. Here the CDR3 DNA reads TGTGCCAGCAGCCAAGGGCTAGCAGAGACCCAGTACTTC.

The genes are TRBV6-1 and TRBJ1-3; tentatively, D is TRBD1 (5 bases). The germline CDR1 and CDR2 sequences are MNHNS and SASEGT. The CDR3 consists of 16 residues. V shed 2 bases and J shed 2 bases, with 13 bases lying between them. The CDR3 sequence: CASSEHRGRAGNTIYF. CDR3 nucleotides: TGTGCCAGCAGTGAACACCGAGGCAGGGCTGGAAACACCATATATTTT.

The chain employs TRBV6-4 and TRBJ1-2; unclear D gene. The CDR3 has 12 amino acids. The V end lost 4 bases, the J end lost 8 bases, and 11 bases lay between the germline ends. CDR1 and CDR2 (germline): MRHNA, SNTAGT. CDR3 sequence (DNA): TGTGCCAGCAGTGGAGGAGGGCTCGGCTACACCTTC. Translation gives CASSGGGLGYTF.

The V call is TRBV3-1 (or the pseudogene TRBV3-2), the J call TRBJ2-3, with TRBD1 matching 7 bases. This CDR3 is built from 15 residues. Germline trimming cut 1 base from V and 1 base from J; bases unmatched to any gene: 2. The germline CDR1 and CDR2 sequences are LGHDT and YNNKEL (reference sequence). The CDR3 DNA follows: TGTGCCAGCAGCCAAGCGGGGACAGGCACAGATACGCAGTATTTT. It specifies CASSQAGTGTDTQYF.

The chain has TRBV5-4 and TRBJ1-6; 7 bases are a match to TRBD1. This CDR3 is 17 amino acids long. The trim removed 0 bases at V and 9 bases at J, leaving 12 bases unmatched. Germline V gene data show CDR1 as SGHNT and CDR2 as YYREEE (reference sequence). The CDR3, as DNA: TGTGCCAGCAGCTTGGGAGGGACAGCCGCGAGAGGTTCACCCCTCCACTTT. Its translation: CASSLGGTAARGSPLHF. The variable domain in full, with the rest retrieved from reference TRBV5-4 and TRBJ1-6, is ETGVTQSPTHLIKTRGQQVTLRCSSQSGHNTVSWYQQALGQGPQFIFQYYREEENGRGNFPPRFSGLQFPNYSSELNVNALELDDSALYLCASSLGGTAARGSPLHFGNGTRLTVT.

The chain uses TRBV15 and TRBJ1-5; no clear D. V shed 5 bases and J shed 5 bases, with 16 bases lying between them. The germline V gene encodes CDR1 LNHNV and CDR2 YYDKDF (reference sequence). The CDR3 length is 15 residues. This CDR3 reads CATSSVWGGDQPQHF. The CDR3, as DNA: TGTGCCACCAGCTCCGTGTGGGGAGGTGATCAGCCCCAGCATTTT.

The genes are TRBV5-1 and TRBJ1-2; TRBD1 aligns across 12 bases. Trimming at V came to 4 bases and at J to 2 bases, leaving 0 bases not matched to a gene. The germline V gene encodes CDR1 SGHRS and CDR2 YFSETQ. This CDR3 comprises 14 residues. CDR3 region: CASSGTGGNYGYTF. DNA for the CDR3: TGCGCCAGCAGCGGGACAGGGGGCAACTATGGCTACACCTTC.

V usage is TRBV5-1 and J usage is TRBJ2-1, with 10 bases lining up with TRBD1. J gave up 10 bases and V 2 bases, and 6 bases lay outside the gene matches. Looked up from germline, CDR1 is SGHRS and CDR2 is YFSETQ. The CDR3 runs 14 residues. CDR3 sequence: CASSFGQGVEEQFF. CDR3 DNA sequence: TGCGCCAGCAGCTTTGGACAGGGGGTGGAAGAGCAGTTCTTC.

V and J are TRBV2 and TRBJ1-2; 9 bases map to TRBD1. After removal of 6 bases from V and 8 bases from J, the junction contained 7 bases not matched to a gene. The CDR3 is 13 amino acids. Germline V CDR1 and CDR2: SNHLY, FYNNEI. The chain's CDR3 is CASSDDRGYGYTF. The CDR3 DNA reads TGTGCCAGCAGCGATGACAGGGGGTACGGCTACACCTTC.

This clone was seen a few times. The V and J genes are TRBV27 and TRBJ1-4; 9 bases agree with TRBD1. The germline V gene encodes CDR1 MNHEY and CDR2 SMNVEV (reference sequence). V shed 0 bases, J shed 8 bases, and the junction held 4 bases outside the gene matches. This CDR3 is built from 15 residues. The CDR3 sequence: CASSLSGTGHEKLFF. The CDR3 DNA sequence: TGTGCCAGCAGTTTATCTGGGACAGGGCACGAAAAACTGTTTTTT.

The chain couples TRBV6-5 to TRBJ1-4, with TRBD1 identical over 9 bases. CDR1 is MNHEY, CDR2 SVGAGI, per germline. Trimming cost V 6 bases and J 11 bases; bases outside gene matches: 10. This CDR3 is built from 14 residues. The CDR3 bases are TGTGCCAGCAGCCAAACAGGGGGCCTTTGGAAACTGTTTTTT. It specifies CASSQTGGLWKLFF.